This TCR beta chain was observed in a study of patients and donors after allogeneic stem cell transplantation. CDR3 length: 14 amino acids. Germline-derived CDR1 and CDR2 are LGHDT and YNNKEL (reference sequence). V lost 0 bases, J lost 4 bases, and 7 bases lay in between. This clonotype was counted between two and nine times. TCRdb independently ran MiXCR on the RT-PCR reads; one entry per CDR3 protein. Of tens of thousands of distinct CDR3 sequences listed, about 26% are singletons. The sequenced sample was blood, either unsorted or a sorted T cell fraction (not recorded which). The TCR comes from a human donor who was either an allogeneic HSCT recipient or a stem cell or donor lymphocyte infusion donor (not recorded which). It is not recorded whose cells these are; they may come from a transplant donor. V is TRBV3-1 and J is TRBJ2-1; D remains unclear. The CDR3 protein is CASSQDGPYNEQFF. The DNA of the CDR3 is TGTGCCAGCAGCCAAGATGGTCCTTACAATGAGCAGTTCTTC.